The TCR beta chain described here comes from a study of blood T cell repertoires in COVID-19. V lost 4 bases to trimming and J lost 5 bases; unmatched junction nucleotides: 8. Germline V CDR1 and CDR2: MDHEN, SYDVKM. This CDR3 has 15 residues. In the original analysis: For nucleated cells, counts were estimated from reference gene primer amplification. Profiling relied on immunoSEQ multiplex PCR, and the TCRdb table lists in-frame clones only, not all of them. The V and J calls and clone size come from that table; D and trimming were worked out from the DNA. The table shows around 180,000 clones, with approximately 79% occurring only once.

The chain is built from TRBV28 and TRBJ2-5; 9 nucleotides match TRBD2. This sequence originates from a woman of 80 years or more with acute or convalescent COVID-19. Input material: peripheral blood. The CDR3: CASSSPRGGDETQYF. CDR3 DNA sequence: TGTGCCAGCAGTTCCCCGCGGGGGGGCGACGAGACCCAGTACTTC.